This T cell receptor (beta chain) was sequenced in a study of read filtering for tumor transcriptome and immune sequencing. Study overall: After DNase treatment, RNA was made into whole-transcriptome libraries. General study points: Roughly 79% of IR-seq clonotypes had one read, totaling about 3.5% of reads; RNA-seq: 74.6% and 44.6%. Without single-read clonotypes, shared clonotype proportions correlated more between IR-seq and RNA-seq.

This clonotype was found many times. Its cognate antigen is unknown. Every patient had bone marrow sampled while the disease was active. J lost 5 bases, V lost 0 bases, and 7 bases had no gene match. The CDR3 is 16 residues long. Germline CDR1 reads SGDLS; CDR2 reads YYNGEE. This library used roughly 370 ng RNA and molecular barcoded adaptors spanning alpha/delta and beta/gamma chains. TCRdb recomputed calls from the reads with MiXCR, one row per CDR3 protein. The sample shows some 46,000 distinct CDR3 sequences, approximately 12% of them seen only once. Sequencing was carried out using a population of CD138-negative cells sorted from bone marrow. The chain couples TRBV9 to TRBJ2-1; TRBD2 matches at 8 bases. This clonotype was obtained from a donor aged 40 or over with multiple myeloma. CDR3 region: CASSVALQAGDNEQFF. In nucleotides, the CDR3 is TGTGCCAGCAGCGTAGCTTTACAAGCGGGAGACAATGAGCAGTTCTTC.